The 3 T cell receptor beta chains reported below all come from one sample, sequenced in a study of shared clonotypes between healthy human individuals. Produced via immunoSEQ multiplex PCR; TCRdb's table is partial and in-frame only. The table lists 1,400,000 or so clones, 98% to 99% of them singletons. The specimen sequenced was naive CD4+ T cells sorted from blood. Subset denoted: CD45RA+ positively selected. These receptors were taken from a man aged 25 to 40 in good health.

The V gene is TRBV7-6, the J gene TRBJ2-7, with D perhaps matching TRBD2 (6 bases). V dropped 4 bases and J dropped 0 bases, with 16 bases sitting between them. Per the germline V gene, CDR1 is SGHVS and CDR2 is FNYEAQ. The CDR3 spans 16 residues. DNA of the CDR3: TGTGCCAGCAGCTCCTTCCCCCGGGGGAGCTCCTACGAGCAGTACTTC. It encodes CASSSFPRGSSYEQYF. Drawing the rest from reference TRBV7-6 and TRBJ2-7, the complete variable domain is GAGVSQSPRYKVTKRGQDVALRCDPISGHVSLYWYRQALGQGPEFLTYFNYEAQQDKSGLPNDRFSAERPEGSISTLTIQRTEQRDSAMYRCASSSFPRGSSYEQYFGPGTRLTVT.

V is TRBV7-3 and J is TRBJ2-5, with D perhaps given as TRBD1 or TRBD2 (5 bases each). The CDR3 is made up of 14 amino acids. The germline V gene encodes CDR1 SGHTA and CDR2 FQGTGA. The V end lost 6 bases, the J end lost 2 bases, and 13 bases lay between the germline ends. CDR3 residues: CASSLDGGQETQYF. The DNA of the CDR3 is TGTGCCAGCAGTCTTGATGGGGGTCAAGAGACCCAGTACTTC.

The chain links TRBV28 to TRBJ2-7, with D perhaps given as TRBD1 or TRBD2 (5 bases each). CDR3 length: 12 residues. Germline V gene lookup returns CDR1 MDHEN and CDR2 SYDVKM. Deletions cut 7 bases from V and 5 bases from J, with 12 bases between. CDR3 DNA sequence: TGTGCCAGCACAAGGCTGGGACACGAGCAGTACTTC. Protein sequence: CASTRLGHEQYF.